The clone carrying this TCR beta chain appeared a few times. No antigen is known for it. The data belong to a study of T cells in localized non-small cell lung cancer. General study findings and limits: A denser population of T cells in blood accompanied longer overall survival.

Using immunoSEQ multiplex PCR, the repertoire was profiled, and TCRdb retains in-frame clones only, with some absent. The sample lists some 15,000 clones, more than 70% seen once, with roughly 4% in the top ten. CDR1 and CDR2 from the germline V gene are MNHNS and SASEGT. Trimming left V 5 bases short and J 6 bases short, with 16 bases between. CDR3 length: 14 amino acids. The TCR sequence derives from a woman aged 35 to 70 with stage I lung adenocarcinoma. Specimen: peripheral blood, collected before any cancer treatment. V gene TRBV6-1 combines with J gene TRBJ1-2; tentatively, D is TRBD1 (5 bases). The CDR3 bases are TGTGCCAGCAGTCGACCCCCGGGGCTTAATGGCTACACCTTC. Its protein is CASSRPPGLNGYTF.